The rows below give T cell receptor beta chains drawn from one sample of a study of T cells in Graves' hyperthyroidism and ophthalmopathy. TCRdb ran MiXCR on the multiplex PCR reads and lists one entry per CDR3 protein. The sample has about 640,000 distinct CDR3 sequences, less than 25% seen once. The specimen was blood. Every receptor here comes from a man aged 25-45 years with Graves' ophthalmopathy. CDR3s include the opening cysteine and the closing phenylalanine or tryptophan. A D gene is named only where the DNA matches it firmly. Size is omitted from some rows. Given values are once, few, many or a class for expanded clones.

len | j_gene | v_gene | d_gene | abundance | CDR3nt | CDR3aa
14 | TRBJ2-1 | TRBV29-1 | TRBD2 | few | TGCAGCGTCGCTAGCGGCGTACCCTACAATGAGCAGTTCTTC | CSVASGVPYNEQFF
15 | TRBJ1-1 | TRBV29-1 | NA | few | TGCAGCGTCCTATACAGGGCGGTAAGAAACACTGAAGCTTTCTTT | CSVLYRAVRNTEAFF
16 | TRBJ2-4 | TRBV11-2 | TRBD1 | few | TGTGCCAGCAGCTTGACCGCCGGGACAGTGAAAAACATTCAGTACTTC | CASSLTAGTVKNIQYF
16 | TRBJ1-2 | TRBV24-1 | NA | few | TGTGCCACCAGTGTGGGACCATTTAAGGGAAACTATGGCTACACCTTC | CATSVGPFKGNYGYTF
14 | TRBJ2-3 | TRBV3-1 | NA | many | TGTGCCAGCGAGCCAGGACGGAACACAGATACGCAGTATTTT | CASEPGRNTDTQYF
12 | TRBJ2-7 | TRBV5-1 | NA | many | TGCGCCAGCAGCTTGGACACCTACGAGCAGTACTTC | CASSLDTYEQYF
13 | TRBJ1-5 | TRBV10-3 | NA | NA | TGTGCCATCAGTGATAACGGGCCCCAGCCCCAGCATTTT | CAISDNGPQPQHF
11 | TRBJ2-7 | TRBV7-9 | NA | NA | TGTGCCAGCAGCTCCTCCTTAGAGCAGTACTTC | CASSSSLEQYF
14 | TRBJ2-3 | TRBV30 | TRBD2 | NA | TGTGCCTGGAGTGTACGGTGGCGGGAGGATACGCAGTATTTT | CAWSVRWREDTQYF
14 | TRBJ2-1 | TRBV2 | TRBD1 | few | TGTGCCGGCAGCCGCGACAGGGGGACCAATGAGCAGTTCTTC | CAGSRDRGTNEQFF
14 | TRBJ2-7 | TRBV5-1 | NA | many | TGCGCCAGCAGCTTAAACGGAGAGCCCTACGAGCAGTACTTC | CASSLNGEPYEQYF
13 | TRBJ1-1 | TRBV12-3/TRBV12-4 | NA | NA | TGTGCCAGCAGTTTATCGCCGGAGACTGAAGCTTTCTTT | CASSLSPETEAFF
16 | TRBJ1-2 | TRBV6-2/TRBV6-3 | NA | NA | TGTGCCAGGGCGGGGATGGAGGGGAAAAATCTCTATGGCTACACCTTC | CARAGMEGKNLYGYTF
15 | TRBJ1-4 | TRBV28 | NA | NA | TGTGCCAGCAGTTTCGAACAGGGATCTAATGAAAAACTGTTTTTT | CASSFEQGSNEKLFF
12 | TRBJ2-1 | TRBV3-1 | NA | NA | TGTGCCAGCAGCCGAACCTCTTGGGAGCAGTTCTTC | CASSRTSWEQFF
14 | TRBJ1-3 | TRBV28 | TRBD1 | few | TGTGCCAGCACGGATCCAGGGGGTGGAAACACCATATATTTT | CASTDPGGGNTIYF
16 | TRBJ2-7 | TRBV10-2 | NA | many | TGCGCCAGCAGTGATAGCGGAAGCCCTAAGGGCTACGAGCAGTACTTC | CASSDSGSPKGYEQYF
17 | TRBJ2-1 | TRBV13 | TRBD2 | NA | TGTGCCAGCAGCTACCGACTAGCGGGAGTAACCTACAATGAGCAGTTCTTC | CASSYRLAGVTYNEQFF
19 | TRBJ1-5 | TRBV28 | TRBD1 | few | TGTGCCAGCAGTCCTCGACAGGGGGGGGCGTATAGCAGCAATCAGCCCCAGCATTTT | CASSPRQGGAYSSNQPQHF
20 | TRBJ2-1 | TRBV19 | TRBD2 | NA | TGTGCCAGTAGTCATCCGGGACTAGCGGGAGGGATAAGCTCCTACAATGAGCAGTTCTTC | CASSHPGLAGGISSYNEQFF
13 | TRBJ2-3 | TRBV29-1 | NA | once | TGCAGCGCCCGAGGACTAATACTCGGTACGCAGTATTTT | CSARGLILGTQYF
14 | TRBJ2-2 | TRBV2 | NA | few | TGTGCCAGCAGGAAGGGGGTGAACACCGGGGAGCTGTTTTTT | CASRKGVNTGELFF
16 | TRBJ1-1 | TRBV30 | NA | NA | TGTGCCTGGTTCCGCGCGGCAGCGCCTATGAACACTGAAGCTTTCTTT | CAWFRAAAPMNTEAFF
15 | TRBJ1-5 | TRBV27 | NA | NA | TGTGCCAGCAGTCTATCTACAGGGACCAATCAGCCCCAGCATTTT | CASSLSTGTNQPQHF
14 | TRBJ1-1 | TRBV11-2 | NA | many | TGTGCCAGCAGCTTAAAAGGCAGGGACACTGAAGCTTTCTTT | CASSLKGRDTEAFF
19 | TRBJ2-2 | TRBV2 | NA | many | TGTGCCAGCAGTGGAGCCGAGGGGCAGGCCCACGCGAACACCGGGGAGCTGTTTTTT | CASSGAEGQAHANTGELFF
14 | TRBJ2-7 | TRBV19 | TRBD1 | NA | TGTGCCAGTGGTTGGACAGGGGGCATCAACGAGCAGTACTTC | CASGWTGGINEQYF
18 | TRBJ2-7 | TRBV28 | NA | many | TGTGCCAGCAGTTTATTGTGGGAGGAGTCGGGAGTCTCGGGCGAGCAGTACTTC | CASSLLWEESGVSGEQYF
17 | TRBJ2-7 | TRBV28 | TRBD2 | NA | TGTGCCAGCAGTCTCTCGCTAGCGGGAGGGCAACTCTACGGGCAGTACTTC | CASSLSLAGGQLYGQYF
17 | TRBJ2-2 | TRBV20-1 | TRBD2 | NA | TGCAGTGCTAGGGGACTAGCGGGAACTTCGAACACCGGGGAGCTGTTTTTT | CSARGLAGTSNTGELFF
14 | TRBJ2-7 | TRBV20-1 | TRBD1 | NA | TGCAGTGCTTCCCCCGGGACAGGTTCCTACGAGCAGTACTTC | CSASPGTGSYEQYF
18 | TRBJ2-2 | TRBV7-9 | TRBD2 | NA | TGTGCCAGCAGCCTCCTGTCACCAGCGGGAGAAAGAACCGGGGAGCTGTTTTTT | CASSLLSPAGERTGELFF
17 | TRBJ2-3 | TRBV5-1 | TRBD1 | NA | TGCGCCAGCAGCTTGAACCCCTGGGACAGGGCTACAGATACGCAGTATTTT | CASSLNPWDRATDTQYF
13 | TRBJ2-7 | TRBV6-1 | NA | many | TGTGCCAGCAGTTACGGGACCAACTACGAGCAGTACTTC | CASSYGTNYEQYF
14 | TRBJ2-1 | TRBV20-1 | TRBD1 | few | TGCAGTGCTCCCGACAGGGCCTCCTACAATGAGCAGTTCTTC | CSAPDRASYNEQFF
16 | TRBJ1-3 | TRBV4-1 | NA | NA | TGCGCCAGCAGCCAAGAGGATCTCTTCTCTGGAAACACCATATATTTT | CASSQEDLFSGNTIYF
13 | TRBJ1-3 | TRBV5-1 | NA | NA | TGCGCCAGCAGGGACCACTCTGGAAACACCATATATTTT | CASRDHSGNTIYF
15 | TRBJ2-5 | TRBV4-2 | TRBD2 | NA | TGTGCCAGCAGCCAGTCCGGACTAGAACAAGAGACCCAGTACTTC | CASSQSGLEQETQYF
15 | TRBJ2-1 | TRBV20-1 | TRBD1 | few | TGCAGTGCTGCGACGACAGGGAAAGAATACAATGAGCAGTTCTTC | CSAATTGKEYNEQFF
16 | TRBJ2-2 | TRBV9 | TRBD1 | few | TGTGCCAGCAGCGTAGCTGGGACAGGGGGCGCCGGGGAGCTGTTTTTT | CASSVAGTGGAGELFF
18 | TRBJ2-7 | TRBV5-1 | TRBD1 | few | TGCGCCAGCAGCAAGTCCGGGACAGGGGCTCAATACCAGGGGGAGCAGTACTTC | CASSKSGTGAQYQGEQYF
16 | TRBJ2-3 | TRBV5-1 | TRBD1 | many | TGCGCCAGCAGCATCGGGGACAGGGGCTGGAGTTATACGCAGTATTTT | CASSIGDRGWSYTQYF
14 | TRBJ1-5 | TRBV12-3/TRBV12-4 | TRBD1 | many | TGTGCCAGCGGTCACACAGGGGCCAATCAGCCCCAGCATTTT | CASGHTGANQPQHF
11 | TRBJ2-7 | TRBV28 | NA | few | TGTGCCAGCCACGGAACGTACGAGCAGTACTTC | CASHGTYEQYF
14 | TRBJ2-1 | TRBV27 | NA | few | TGTGCCAGCAGTTGGGGCAGGAATTACAATGAGCAGTTCTTC | CASSWGRNYNEQFF
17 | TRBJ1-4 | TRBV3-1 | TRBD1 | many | TGTGCCAGCAGCCAAGATATAAGAACAGGGGGAAATGAAAAACTGTTTTTT | CASSQDIRTGGNEKLFF
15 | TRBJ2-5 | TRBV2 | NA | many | TGTGCCAGCAGGAAGAGGAGCAGGGCTGGAGAGACCCAGTACTTC | CASRKRSRAGETQYF
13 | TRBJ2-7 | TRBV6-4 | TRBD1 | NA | TGTGCCAGCAGTGAACGGACAGGGTTCGAGCAGTACTTC | CASSERTGFEQYF
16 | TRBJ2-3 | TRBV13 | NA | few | TGTGCCAGCAGCTTAAATCTAGCGCAAACCACAGATACGCAGTATTTT | CASSLNLAQTTDTQYF
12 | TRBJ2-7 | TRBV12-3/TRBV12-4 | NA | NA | TGTGCCGGCAGTTTAGAACAGCGCGAGCAGTACTTC | CAGSLEQREQYF
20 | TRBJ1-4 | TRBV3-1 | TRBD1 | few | TGTGCCAGCAGCCAAGACCGGATGTGGGACAGGGGGCTCAAAAATGAAAAACTGTTTTTT | CASSQDRMWDRGLKNEKLFF
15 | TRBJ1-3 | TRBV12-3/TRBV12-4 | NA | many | TGTGCCAGCAGTTTAAGCGGCTTCTCTGGAAACACCATATATTTT | CASSLSGFSGNTIYF
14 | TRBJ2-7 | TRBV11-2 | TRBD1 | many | TGTGCCAGCAGCAAGTACAGGGGCCCCTACGAGCAGTACTTC | CASSKYRGPYEQYF
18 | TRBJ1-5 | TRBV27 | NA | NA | TGTGCCAGCAGTACTGGCCCCCCGACAGGTGGTAGCAATCAGCCCCAGCATTTT | CASSTGPPTGGSNQPQHF